A selection of T cell receptor beta chains follows, all from one sample in a study of cytomegalovirus exposure and HLA in healthy donors. Sequenced by immunoSEQ multiplex PCR; TCRdb stores in-frame clones only, minus some. The table records about 100,000 clones, about 77% of them present only once. Sequenced material: PBMCs. These receptors all come from a woman aged 50 to 60 in good health and CMV-seropositive. CDR3s include the opening cysteine and the closing phenylalanine or tryptophan. Each record gives: V gene, D gene, clone size, J gene, CDR3 DNA, CDR3 protein. D genes are given only for firm matches. A clone size is listed for some rows: how often the clone was seen (once, few, many), or a class if it is expanded.

TRBV30	TRBD1	few	TRBJ1-4	TGTGCCTGGAGTGCCCTATTTGGACAGGGGGGTAAAGCTAATGAAAAACTGTTTTTT	CAWSALFGQGGKANEKLFF
TRBV11-2	-	few	TRBJ1-4	TGTGCCAGCAGCTTAGAGTACGGTGTACTTAATGAAAAACTGTTTTTT	CASSLEYGVLNEKLFF
TRBV10-3	TRBD2	-	TRBJ2-7	TGTGCCATCAGTGAGACAGAGCTTCAACTAGCGGGAGGGGGTGAGCAGTACTTC	CAISETELQLAGGGEQYF
TRBV19	-	-	TRBJ1-2	TGTGCCAGTACCACAGTCCGGGAAAGCTACACCTTC	CASTTVRESYTF
TRBV19	TRBD1	-	TRBJ1-1	TGTGCCAGTAGTATAACAGGGGGCCACACTGAAGCTTTCTTT	CASSITGGHTEAFF
TRBV9	TRBD2	-	TRBJ2-1	TGTGCCAGCAGCGTAGTCCCTAGCGGTTACAATGAGCAGTTCTTC	CASSVVPSGYNEQFF
TRBV7-6	TRBD1	-	TRBJ2-1	TGTGCCAGCAGCCCCCTTTCCGGGACAGGGCTCAATGAGCAGTTCTTC	CASSPLSGTGLNEQFF
TRBV5-6	-	-	TRBJ1-1	TGTGCCAGCAGCGTCGGTCGTAGCACTGAAGCTTTCTTT	CASSVGRSTEAFF
TRBV18	-	-	TRBJ2-2	TGTGCCAGCTCACCAGCAGGGGCGGACACCGGGGAGCTGTTTTTT	CASSPAGADTGELFF
TRBV7-6	TRBD1	-	TRBJ1-1	TGTGCCAGCAGCCAGGGGACAGGGGGCACTGAAGCTTTCTTT	CASSQGTGGTEAFF
TRBV7-8	-	once	TRBJ2-6	TGTGCCAGCAGCAGGTTTCAGGGGCCCGGAAGGGCCAACGTCCTGACTTTC	CASSRFQGPGRANVLTF
TRBV19	TRBD1	-	TRBJ2-3	TGTGCCAGTAGTATAGGACAGGGGGCAGATACGCAGTATTTT	CASSIGQGADTQYF
TRBV21-1	-	-	TRBJ2-7	TGTGCCAGCAGCACCCTCGGACAGGGCTCCTACGAGCAGTACTTC	CASSTLGQGSYEQYF
TRBV9	-	-	TRBJ1-5	TGTGCCAGCAGCGCGCGGGGAAATAGCAATCAGCCCCAGCATTTT	CASSARGNSNQPQHF
TRBV13	TRBD2	few	TRBJ2-1	TGTGCCAGCAGCTTAAGGGAGGGCCTTTACAATGAGCAGTTCTTC	CASSLREGLYNEQFF
TRBV7-9	TRBD2	few	TRBJ2-7	TGTGCCAGCAGCTTAGCCGGGTTTGGAAGCGGGAGGGGGGAGCAGTACTTC	CASSLAGFGSGRGEQYF
TRBV2	TRBD1	-	TRBJ2-3	TGTGCCAGCAGTGTTAACAGGGGGAAGGATTTT	CASSVNRGKDF
TRBV19	TRBD1	few	TRBJ2-1	TGTGCCAGTAGTAAGCGCGACAGGGGAGGCTACAATGAGCAGTTCTTC	CASSKRDRGGYNEQFF
TRBV30	-	-	TRBJ2-4	TGTGCCTGGAGTGCCCGGGGGGCCGGTATAGCCAAAAACATTCAGTACTTC	CAWSARGAGIAKNIQYF
TRBV9	TRBD2	-	TRBJ2-7	TGTGCCAGCAGCAGGCAGGCTAGCGGGGCTCCCTACGAGCAGTACTTC	CASSRQASGAPYEQYF
TRBV14	-	-	TRBJ1-3	TGTGCCAGCAGCCGAGCAGGGGTCGTCTCTGGAAACACCATATATTTT	CASSRAGVVSGNTIYF
TRBV2	-	-	TRBJ1-2	TGTGCCAGCCCCATTTACCCGAGAGAAGATGGCTACACCTTC	CASPIYPREDGYTF
TRBV27	-	-	TRBJ1-2	TGTGCCAGCAGTCCCCTGACAGCTAACTATGGCTACACCTTC	CASSPLTANYGYTF
TRBV5-6	TRBD2	few	TRBJ2-5	TGTGCCAGCAGCTTGGGTAGCGGGAGCACCAAAGAGACCCAGTACTTC	CASSLGSGSTKETQYF
TRBV30	-	-	TRBJ1-2	TGTGCCTGGAGTGTAGGGGGGGGAAATGGCTACACCTTC	CAWSVGGGNGYTF
TRBV9	-	-	TRBJ2-1	TGTGCCAGCAGCGTAGGCCCCAGGGGCACATCCCTCGATGAGCAGTTCTTC	CASSVGPRGTSLDEQFF
TRBV7-2	-	-	TRBJ2-7	TGTGCCAGCAGCCATTCCTACGAGCAGTACTTC	CASSHSYEQYF
TRBV6-5	-	-	TRBJ2-5	TGTGCCAGCAGTTACGGCGGGGCGGGAAAGACCCAGTACTTC	CASSYGGAGKTQYF
TRBV7-9	TRBD1	-	TRBJ2-1	TGTGCCAGCAGCCAACAGGGGGCAAGATACAATGAGCAGTTCTTC	CASSQQGARYNEQFF
TRBV2	TRBD2	few	TRBJ2-3	TGTGCCAGCAGTTGGGCTAGCGGAGATACGCAGTATTTT	CASSWASGDTQYF
TRBV5-1	-	-	TRBJ2-7	TGCGCCAGCAGCAAAGCGGATCCTTTTGGGGAGCAGTACTTC	CASSKADPFGEQYF
TRBV6-1	-	few	TRBJ1-1	TGTGCCAGCAGCAGAGACAGCCTCAACACTGAAGCTTTCTTT	CASSRDSLNTEAFF
TRBV14	-	few	TRBJ2-3	TGTGCCAGCAGTGCCTTAAGCGGAGTCCTTAGCACAGATACGCAGTATTTT	CASSALSGVLSTDTQYF
TRBV11-1	-	-	TRBJ2-2	TGTGCCAGCAGCTTAGGAGGTATCACCGGGGAGCTGTTTTTT	CASSLGGITGELFF
TRBV9	TRBD1	-	TRBJ1-2	TGTGCCAGCAGCGTAGGGGGGACAGGGAAAGGCTACACCTTC	CASSVGGTGKGYTF
TRBV30	-	once	TRBJ2-7	TGTGCCTGGAGTGGCCAGGAGGTATCGTCCTACGAGCAGTACTTC	CAWSGQEVSSYEQYF
TRBV10-1	-	once	TRBJ2-7	TGCGCCAGCAGTGACCAGCGGACCAGCTCCTACGAGCAGTACTTC	CASSDQRTSSYEQYF
TRBV2	TRBD2	few	TRBJ2-1	TGTGCCTCAAGACGGCTAGCGGGAGGTGGCCTAGACAATGAGCAGTTCTTC	CASRRLAGGGLDNEQFF
TRBV6-1	TRBD1	once	TRBJ1-2	TGTGCCAGCAGTGATAGAACGGGGACAGGGCGAGACTATGGCTACACCTTC	CASSDRTGTGRDYGYTF